This T cell receptor beta chain was captured in a study of lymphopenia after photon versus proton radiotherapy. Overall study findings and caveats: A bigger post-nadir fall in TCR diversity correlated inversely with survival time in deceased patients. Authors raise, but do not show, better survival with proton therapy. Under photons, naive T cells and diversity fell while effector/memory populations rose. Post-nadir diversity loss with photons came from oligoclonal expansion, particularly CD8+ Temra cells.

CDR3 length equals 16 residues. Looked up from germline, CDR1 is MGHRA and CDR2 is YSYEKL. V lost 4 bases and J lost 2; bases outside the gene matches: 8. Sequencing was performed with immunoSEQ multiplex PCR; in TCRdb, only in-frame clones are kept and a portion is missing. This repertoire shows 17,000 or so clones, 65% to 90% found once; its top ten account for around a fifth. This clone was counted once. The antigen is not known. This specimen consisted of peripheral blood, obtained from a patient treated with proton-based radiotherapy. The chain recombines TRBV4-1 with TRBJ2-3; 8 nucleotides agree with TRBD2. The receptor was isolated from a man aged 70-80 years with pancreatic cancer. The CDR3 DNA reads as TGCGCCAGCAGCCGGGGGCGGGGGGCCAACACAGATACGCAGTATTTT. Translating it yields CASSRGRGANTDTQYF.